This T cell receptor (beta chain) was profiled in a study of blood T cell repertoires in COVID-19. Across the whole study: Collection of acute and convalescent COVID-19 samples took place in the United States, Italy and Spain.

The CDR3 is 16 residues long. Losses at the gene ends were 5 bases for V and 2 bases for J; bases not matched to a gene: 11. From germline, CDR1 is ENHRY and CDR2 SYGVKD. The data were produced by immunoSEQ multiplex PCR, yet TCRdb's version contains in-frame clones alone and is incomplete. The sample holds fewer than 150,000 clones, 71% seen once. This TCR was sampled from a human donor with acute or convalescent COVID-19. The donor label of this sample is uncertain. The V call is TRBV10-3, the J call TRBJ1-1, with 7 bases fitting TRBD1. Material: peripheral blood. The CDR3 protein is CAISRGLQGLNTEAFF. The CDR3 bases are TGTGCCATCAGTAGGGGGCTTCAAGGGTTAAACACTGAAGCTTTCTTT.